This record covers a single T cell receptor beta chain. The target antigen is unknown. Just one base apart from a much larger clone, this may be a read error. No cell sorting was done before RNA was extracted from the tissue. The normal lung tissue was taken more than 3 cm from the tumor edge. CDR1 and CDR2 (germline): SGHAT, FQNNGV. The CDR3 runs 14 residues. This entry is derived from a study of tumor and adjacent non-tumor tissue in lung cancer. The wider study: Stage I to III disease affected 9 to 10 men and roughly five women aged roughly 30 to 80.

The library came from three nested PCR rounds adapted from ARM-PCR protocols. Via MiXCR, TCRdb re-called the multiplex PCR reads, giving one row per CDR3 protein. The repertoire includes 85,000 or so distinct CDR3 sequences, around three quarters of them detected once, and around a fifth sits in the top ten. Study-wide findings and caveats: Tumor repertoires had a smaller top 100 clone share than normal lung. Compared with tumor, normal lung showed significantly lower TCR diversity.

The chain links TRBV11-2 to TRBJ2-5; 9 bases agree with TRBD2. The sequencing input was distant non-tumor lung tissue. The sequence was obtained from a woman aged 45-60 years with non-small cell lung cancer. This CDR3 reads CASRLGTSRETQYF. The CDR3 bases are TGTGCCAGCAGATTAGGGACTAGCCGAGAGACCCAGTACTTC.